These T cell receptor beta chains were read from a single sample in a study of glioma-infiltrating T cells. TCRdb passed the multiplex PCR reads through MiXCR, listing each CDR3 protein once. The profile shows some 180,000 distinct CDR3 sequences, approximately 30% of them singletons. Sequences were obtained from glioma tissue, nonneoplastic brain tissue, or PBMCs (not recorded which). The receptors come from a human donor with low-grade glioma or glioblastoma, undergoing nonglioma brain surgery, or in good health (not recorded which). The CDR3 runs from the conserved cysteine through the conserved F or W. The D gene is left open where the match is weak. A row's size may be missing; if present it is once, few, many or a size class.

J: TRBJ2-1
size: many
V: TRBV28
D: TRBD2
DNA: TGTGCCAGCAGTCTCCTGGTGGGCTTTGGCGGGAGGGCTGAGGATGAGCAGTTCTTC
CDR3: CASSLLVGFGGRAEDEQFF

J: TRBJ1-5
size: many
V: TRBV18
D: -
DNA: TGTGCCAGCTCACCAAGACAGGACAGCAATCAGCCCCAGCATTTT
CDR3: CASSPRQDSNQPQHF

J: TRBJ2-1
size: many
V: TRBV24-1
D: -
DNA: TGTGCCACCAGTGATCTAATCGGGGAGCAGTTCTTC
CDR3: CATSDLIGEQFF

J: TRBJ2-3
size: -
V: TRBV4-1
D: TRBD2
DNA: TGCGCCAGCAGCCAATTCCTAGCGGGAGCGGGCACAGATACGCAGTATTTT
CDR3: CASSQFLAGAGTDTQYF

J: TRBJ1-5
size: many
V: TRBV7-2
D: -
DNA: TGTGCCAGCAGCTTACAGGGGCTTAGCAATCAGCCCCAGCATTTT
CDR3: CASSLQGLSNQPQHF

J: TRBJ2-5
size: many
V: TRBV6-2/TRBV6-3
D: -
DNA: TGTGCCAGCAGTTACAGCGGAGAGACCCAGTACTTC
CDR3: CASSYSGETQYF

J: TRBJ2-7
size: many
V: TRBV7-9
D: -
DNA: TGTGCCAGCAGCCGGACCGGGACCCCGGGGTACTTC
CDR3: CASSRTGTPGYF

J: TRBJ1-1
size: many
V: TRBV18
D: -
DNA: TGTGCCAGCTCACCACCGTTCGGGGCAAGGGGGTTAATCGCTGAAGCTTTCTTT
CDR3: CASSPPFGARGLIAEAFF

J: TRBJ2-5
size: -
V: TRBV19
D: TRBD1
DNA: TGTGCCAGTAGTATTAAATGGACAGGACAAGAGACCCAGTACTTC
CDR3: CASSIKWTGQETQYF

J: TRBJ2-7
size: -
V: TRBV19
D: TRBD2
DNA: TGTGCCAGTAGTACCCCCGGGGGGGCTCGGACCTACGAGCAGTACTTC
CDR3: CASSTPGGARTYEQYF

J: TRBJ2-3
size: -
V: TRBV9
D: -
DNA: TGTGCCAGCAGCGTAGCTGACTTCACTAGCACAGATACGCAGTATTTT
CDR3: CASSVADFTSTDTQYF

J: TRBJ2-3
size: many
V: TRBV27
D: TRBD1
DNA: TGTGCCACCTTCGGAAGGACAGGCCCATTCACAGATACGCAGTATTTT
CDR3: CATFGRTGPFTDTQYF

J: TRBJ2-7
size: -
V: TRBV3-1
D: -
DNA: TGTGCCAGCAGCCAAGATATTGGGACTGAGAGCTCCTACGAGCAGTACTTC
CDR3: CASSQDIGTESSYEQYF

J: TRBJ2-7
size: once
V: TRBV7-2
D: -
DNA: TGTGCCAGCAGCTTAGCAGGGACCCTGGACGGGGAGCAGTACTTC
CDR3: CASSLAGTLDGEQYF

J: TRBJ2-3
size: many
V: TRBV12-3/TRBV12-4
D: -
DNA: TGTGCCAGCAGTTATACGGGCTTTAGCACAGATACGCAGTATTTT
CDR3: CASSYTGFSTDTQYF

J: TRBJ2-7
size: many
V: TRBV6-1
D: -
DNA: TGTGCCAGCAGCCCCCCCACCTACGAGCAGTACTTC
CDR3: CASSPPTYEQYF

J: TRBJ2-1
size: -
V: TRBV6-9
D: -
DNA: TGTGCCAGCAGCTACAGACAAGGCTACGAGCAGTTCTTC
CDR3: CASSYRQGYEQFF

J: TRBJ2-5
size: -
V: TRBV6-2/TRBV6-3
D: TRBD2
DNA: TGTGCCAGCAGTTACCCCGGACTAGCGGGAGGAGAGACCCAGTACTTC
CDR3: CASSYPGLAGGETQYF

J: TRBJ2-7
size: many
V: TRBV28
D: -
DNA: TGTGCCAGCAGTGAGGACACTATTATTACCTACGAGCAGTACTTC
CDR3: CASSEDTIITYEQYF

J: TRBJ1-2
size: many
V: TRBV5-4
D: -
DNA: TGTGCCAGCAGCCCTGACTGGGAATATGGCTACACCTTC
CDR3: CASSPDWEYGYTF

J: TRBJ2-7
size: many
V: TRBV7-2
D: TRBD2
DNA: TGTGCCAGCAGCTTCAGACTAGCGGGGGCCGTAAACGAGCAGTACTTC
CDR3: CASSFRLAGAVNEQYF

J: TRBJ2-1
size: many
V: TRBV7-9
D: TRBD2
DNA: TGTGCCAGCAGCCGGGGACTAGCGGGAACTGGGGAGCAGTTCTTC
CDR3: CASSRGLAGTGEQFF

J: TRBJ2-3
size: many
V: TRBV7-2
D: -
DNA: TGTGCCAGCAGCCCGGGCGGCGGAACCCCATATACGCAGTATTTT
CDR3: CASSPGGGTPYTQYF

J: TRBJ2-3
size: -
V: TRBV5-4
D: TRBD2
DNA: TGTGCCAGCAGCTCGGGACTAGCGGAAACAACAGATACGCAGTATTTT
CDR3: CASSSGLAETTDTQYF

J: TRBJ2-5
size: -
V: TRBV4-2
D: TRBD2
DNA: TGTGCCAGCAGCCAAGGACTACTAGCGGGATCACAAGAGACCCAGTACTTC
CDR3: CASSQGLLAGSQETQYF

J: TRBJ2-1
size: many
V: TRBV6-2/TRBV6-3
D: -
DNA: TGTGCCAGCAGTTACCCCACAGGAGCAAATCGCAATGAGCAGTTCTTC
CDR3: CASSYPTGANRNEQFF

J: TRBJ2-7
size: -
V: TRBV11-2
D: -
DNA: TGTGCCAGCAGCGCCTGGGGCCACGAGCAGTACTTC
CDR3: CASSAWGHEQYF

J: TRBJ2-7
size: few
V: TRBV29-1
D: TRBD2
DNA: TGCAGCGTTGAAGCGACTAGCGGGACCTACGAGCAGTACTTC
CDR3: CSVEATSGTYEQYF

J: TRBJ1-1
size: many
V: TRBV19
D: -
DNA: TGTGCCACCACGGCGATGCGGATGAACACTGAAGCTTTCTTT
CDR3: CATTAMRMNTEAFF

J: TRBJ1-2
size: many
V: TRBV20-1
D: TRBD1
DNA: TGCAGTGCACCCCGACAGGGACGGGGCTACACCTTC
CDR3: CSAPRQGRGYTF

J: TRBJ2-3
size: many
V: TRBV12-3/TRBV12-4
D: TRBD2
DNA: TGTGCCAGCAGTCCCAAGACTAGCGGGAGGGCCCGCACAGATACGCAGTATTTT
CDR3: CASSPKTSGRARTDTQYF

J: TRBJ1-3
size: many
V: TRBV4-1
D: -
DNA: TGCGCCAGCAGCCAAGACATTGGGACAGGAAACACCATATATTTT
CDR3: CASSQDIGTGNTIYF

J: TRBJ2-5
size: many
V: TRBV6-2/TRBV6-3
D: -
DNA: TGTGCCAGCAGCCTGGGGGGAGCGGAAACCCAAGAGACCCAGTACTTC
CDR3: CASSLGGAETQETQYF

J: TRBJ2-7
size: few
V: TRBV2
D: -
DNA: TGTGCCAGCAGGGCTAGCCCCACCTACGAGCAGTACTTC
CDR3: CASRASPTYEQYF

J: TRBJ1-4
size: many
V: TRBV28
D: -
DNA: TGTGCCAGCAGTGTGAATGAAAAACTGTTTTTT
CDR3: CASSVNEKLFF

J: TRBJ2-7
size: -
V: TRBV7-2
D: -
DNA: TGTGCCAGCAGCTTCGGGACACAATCCTACGAGCAGTACTTC
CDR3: CASSFGTQSYEQYF

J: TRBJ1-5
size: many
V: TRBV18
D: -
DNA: TGTGCCAGCTCACCAACACAGGGAAGCAATCAGCCCCAGCATTTT
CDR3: CASSPTQGSNQPQHF

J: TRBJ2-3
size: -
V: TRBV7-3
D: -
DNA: TGTGCCAGCAGCTTAAACGGGGGCACAGATACGCAGTATTTT
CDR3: CASSLNGGTDTQYF

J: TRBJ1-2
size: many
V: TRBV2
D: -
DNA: TGTGCCAGCAGCTATAGCACGGTCGATGGCTACACCTTC
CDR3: CASSYSTVDGYTF

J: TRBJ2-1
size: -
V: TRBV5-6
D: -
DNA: TGTGCCAGCAGCTTAACACCGGCTTTCAATGAGCAGTTCTTC
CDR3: CASSLTPAFNEQFF

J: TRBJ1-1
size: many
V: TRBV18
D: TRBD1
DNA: TGTGCCAGCTCACCAGACAGGGCCGCTGAAGCTTTCTTT
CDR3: CASSPDRAAEAFF

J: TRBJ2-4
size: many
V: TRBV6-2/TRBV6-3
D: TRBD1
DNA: TGTGCCAGCAGTTACTTCAGAGACAGGGATGTTTCCAAAAACATTCAGTACTTC
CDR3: CASSYFRDRDVSKNIQYF

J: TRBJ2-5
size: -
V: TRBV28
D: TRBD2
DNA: TGTGCCAGCAGTCCAGCGGGAGGACAAGAGACCCAGTACTTC
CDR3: CASSPAGGQETQYF

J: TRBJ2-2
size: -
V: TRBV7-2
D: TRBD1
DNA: TGTGCCAGCAGGACAGGGGGGTCCGGGGAGCTGTTTTTT
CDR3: CASRTGGSGELFF

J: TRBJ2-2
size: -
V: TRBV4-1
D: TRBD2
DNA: TGCGCCAGCAGCCAAGAATTCCGGGAGGCCGGGGAGCTGTTTTTT
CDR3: CASSQEFREAGELFF

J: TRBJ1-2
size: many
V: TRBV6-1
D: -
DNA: TGTGCCAGCAGTGAATCGGTAGGGGGATACTATGGCTACACCTTC
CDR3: CASSESVGGYYGYTF

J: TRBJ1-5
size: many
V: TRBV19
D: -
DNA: TGTGCCAGTAGCACCCGTCACAGGAATAGCAATCAGCCCCAGCATTTT
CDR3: CASSTRHRNSNQPQHF

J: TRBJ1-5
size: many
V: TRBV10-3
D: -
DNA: TGTGCCATCAGTGACCGCATACAGGGAGGCAATCAGCCCCAGCATTTT
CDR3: CAISDRIQGGNQPQHF

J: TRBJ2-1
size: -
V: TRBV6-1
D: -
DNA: TGTGCCAGCGTCCCCCAGGCCAATGAGCAGTTCTTC
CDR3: CASVPQANEQFF

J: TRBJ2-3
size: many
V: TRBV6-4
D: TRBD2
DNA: TGTGCCAGCACGGCTAGCGGGAGGAGCACAGATACGCAGTATTTT
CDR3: CASTASGRSTDTQYF

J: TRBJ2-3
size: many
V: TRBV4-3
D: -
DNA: TGCGCCAGCAGCCAGAGTCTGTCTACGGGACCGGATAGAGATACGCAGTATTTT
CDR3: CASSQSLSTGPDRDTQYF

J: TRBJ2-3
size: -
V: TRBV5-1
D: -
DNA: TGCGCCAGCAGCTTGGTACTCGGACTCACAGATACGCAGTATTTT
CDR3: CASSLVLGLTDTQYF

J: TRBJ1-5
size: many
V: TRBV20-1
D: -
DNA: TGCAGTGCTAGAATGGAGGGTGGTGGCAATCAGCCCCAGCATTTT
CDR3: CSARMEGGGNQPQHF

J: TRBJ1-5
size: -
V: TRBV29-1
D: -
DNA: TGCAGCGTTGAGACCTCCAGCAATCAGCCCCAGCATTTT
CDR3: CSVETSSNQPQHF